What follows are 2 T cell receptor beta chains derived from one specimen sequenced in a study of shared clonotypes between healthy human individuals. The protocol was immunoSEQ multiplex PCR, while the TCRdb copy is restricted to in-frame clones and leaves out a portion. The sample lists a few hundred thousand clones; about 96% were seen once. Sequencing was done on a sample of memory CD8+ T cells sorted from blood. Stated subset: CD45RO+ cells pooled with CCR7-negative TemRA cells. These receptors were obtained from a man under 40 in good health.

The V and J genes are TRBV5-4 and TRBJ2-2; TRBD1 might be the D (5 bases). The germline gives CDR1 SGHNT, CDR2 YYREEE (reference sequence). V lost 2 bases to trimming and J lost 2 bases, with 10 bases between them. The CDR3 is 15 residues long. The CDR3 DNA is TGTGCCAGCAGCTTTGGACACCCTAACACCGGGGAGCTGTTTTTT. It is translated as CASSFGHPNTGELFF.

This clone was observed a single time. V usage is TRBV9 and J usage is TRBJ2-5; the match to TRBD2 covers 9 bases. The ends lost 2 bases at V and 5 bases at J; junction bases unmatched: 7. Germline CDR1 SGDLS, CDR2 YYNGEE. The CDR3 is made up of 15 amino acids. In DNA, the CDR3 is TGTGCCAGCAGCGTTGATAGCGGGAGTGGGGAGACCCAGTACTTC. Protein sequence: CASSVDSGSGETQYF. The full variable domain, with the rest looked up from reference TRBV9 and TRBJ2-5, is DSGVTQTPKHLITATGQRVTLRCSPRSGDLSVYWYQQSLDQGLQFLIQYYNGEERAKGNILERFSAQQFPDLHSELNLSSLELGDSALYFCASSVDSGSGETQYFGPGTRLLVL.